This TCR beta chain was obtained from a study of beta chain features in type 1 diabetes. Expressed TCRB transcripts were sequenced because the entire RNA isolate underwent reverse transcription. The table came from immunoSEQ multiplex PCR; TCRdb's copy has only in-frame clones and leaves some out. Among 250,000 to 350,000 clones listed, approximately 16% were seen once. This clone was picked up a small number of times. Its target is unknown. Findings and caveats of the study: When Type 1 diabetes patients were examined, their TCRB CDR3s proved moderately but significantly shorter in all four CD4+ subsets.

This receptor was taken from a young man with type 1 diabetes. Sequencing was performed on naive CD4+ T cells from blood.

The DNA of the CDR3 is TGTGCCAGCAGACGGACAGGGATCTACGAGCAGTACTTC. Protein: CASRRTGIYEQYF. The chain recombines TRBV2 with TRBJ2-7; 8 nucleotides line up with TRBD1. The CDR3 totals 13 residues. V dropped 6 bases and J dropped 3; count of bases not matched to a gene: 4. Germline assignment: CDR1 SNHLY and CDR2 FYNNEI. Drawing the rest from reference TRBV2 and TRBJ2-7, the complete variable domain is EPEVTQTPSHQVTQMGQEVILRCVPISNHLYFYWYRQILGQKVEFLVSFYNNEISEKSEIFDDQFSVERPDGSNFTLKIRSTKLEDSAMYFCASRRTGIYEQYFGPGTRLTVT.